The 12 T cell receptor beta chains below come from one sample, sequenced in a study of T cell repertoires in cytomegalovirus infection. TCRdb independently ran MiXCR on the reads; one entry per CDR3 protein. The sample yields about 250,000 distinct CDR3 sequences, about a sixth seen once. The specimen sequenced was CD8+ T cells from PBMCs. These receptors originate from a human donor in good health (CMV status not recorded). Some clones in this sample may be carry-over from other donors' samples.

The genes are TRBV7-9 and TRBJ2-1, with a weak D call TRBD2 (7 bases). This CDR3 region has 19 residues. V dropped 5 bases and J dropped 1 base, with 24 bases sitting between them. Germline CDR1 reads SEHNR; CDR2 reads FQNEAQ (reference sequence). CDR3: CASSPDGRAGAGSYNEQFF. The CDR3 nucleotides are TGTGCCAGCAGCCCCGACGGCAGGGCGGGGGCGGGATCCTACAATGAGCAGTTCTTC.

In this sample, this clonotype turned up a few times. This chain uses TRBV12-3 or TRBV12-4 with TRBJ2-7; no clear D gene. V lost 5 bases to trimming and J lost 2 bases, with 19 bases between them. The CDR3 consists of 16 residues. The CDR3 DNA sequence: TGTGCCAGCAGTCCCCCTGTTCGCCACGATACCTACGAGCAGTACTTC. Its translation: CASSPPVRHDTYEQYF.

In this sample, this clonotype turned up many times. The chain has TRBV19 and TRBJ1-1; a weak D match, TRBD1 (5 bases). The germline V and J ends were trimmed by 2 bases and 3 bases, with 10 bases remaining between them. The germline V gene has CDR1 LNHDA and CDR2 SQIVND (reference sequence). The CDR3 runs to 14 residues. The CDR3 DNA reads as TGTGCCAGTAGTATAAATGGGGCCCACACTGAAGCTTTCTTT. This translates into CASSINGAHTEAFF.

In its sample, this clonotype was seen a few times. V and J are TRBV20-1 and TRBJ1-1; 9 nucleotides match TRBD1. Trimming removed 5 bases from V and 5 bases from J; junction bases left unmatched: 12. Per germline, CDR1 DFQATT and CDR2 SNEGSKA (reference sequence). The CDR3 sequence is 15 residues long. The CDR3 DNA sequence: TGCAGTGCTCCCATCTTGGGGGACAGGGTTACTGAAGCTTTCTTT. Its protein product is CSAPILGDRVTEAFF.

The J gene is TRBJ2-1, the V gene TRBV4-1; 7 positions agree with TRBD2. V was pared by 3 bases and J by 8 bases, with 13 bases of the junction left unmatched. This CDR3 has 16 residues. Germline lookup yields CDR1 MGHRA and CDR2 YSYEKL. CDR3 sequence: CASSHPLETSSDEQFF. CDR3 DNA: TGCGCCAGCAGCCACCCCCTTGAGACTAGCAGCGATGAGCAGTTCTTC.

The sample holds a few counts of this clonotype. The V call is TRBV2, the J call TRBJ2-3; D perhaps matches TRBD1 (6 bases). The CDR3 runs 15 residues. The germline CDR1 and CDR2 sequences are SNHLY and FYNNEI. V was pared by 4 bases and J by 6 bases, with 17 bases between. CDR3 region: CASSGPSFTGDTQYF. As DNA, the CDR3 is TGTGCCAGCAGTGGTCCTTCCTTTACAGGGGATACGCAGTATTTT.

At least ten counts were recorded for this clonotype. The chain links TRBV5-6 to TRBJ2-7; TRBD2 matches 10 bases. With V trimmed by 4 bases and J by 0 bases, 4 bases remained unmatched. The germline V gene has CDR1 SGHDT and CDR2 YYEEEE. The CDR3 loop spans 15 amino acids. The CDR3, as DNA: TGTGCCAGCAGCCGTAGCGGGGGGAGCTCCTACGAGCAGTACTTC. Amino acid sequence: CASSRSGGSSYEQYF.

This chain uses TRBV27 with TRBJ2-3; possible D gene TRBD2, 5 bases. The V gene's germline CDR1 is MNHEY and CDR2 SMNVEV (reference sequence). Trimming removed 3 bases from V and 1 base from J, with 17 bases in between. This CDR3 has 17 residues. This chain's CDR3 is CASSFMPPGFGTDTQYF. CDR3 DNA sequence: TGTGCCAGCAGTTTTATGCCCCCGGGGTTTGGCACAGATACGCAGTATTTT.

The rearrangement links TRBV15 to TRBJ2-5; D gene unclear. The V end was cut by 3 bases, the J end by 2 bases, with 7 bases between. Germline CDR1 reads LNHNV; CDR2 reads YYDKDF (reference sequence). This CDR3 comprises 13 residues. In DNA form, the CDR3 reads TGTGCCACCAGCAGGACCGATCAAGAGACCCAGTACTTC. Protein product: CATSRTDQETQYF.

The gene calls are TRBV5-1 and TRBJ1-1; D is possibly TRBD1 (5 bases). V was clipped by 4 bases and J by 1 base, with 14 bases between them. This CDR3 is 15 amino acids long. Germline V gene lookup returns CDR1 SGHRS and CDR2 YFSETQ. Here the CDR3 reads CASSPRLGENTEAFF. CDR3 in DNA: TGCGCCAGCAGCCCTAGACTGGGGGAGAACACTGAAGCTTTCTTT.

The chain carries TRBV10-3 and TRBJ2-5; 7 bases are a match to TRBD1. The CDR3 spans 14 residues. Germline V gives CDR1 ENHRY, CDR2 SYGVKD. The V segment lost 3 bases and the J segment 3 bases; nucleotides outside the gene matches: 4. The DNA of the CDR3 is TGTGCCATCAGTGACCGACAGGGAGAAGAGACCCAGTACTTC. Protein: CAISDRQGEETQYF.

This sequence joins TRBV20-1 and TRBJ2-3, with D possibly matching TRBD2 (7 bases). CDR1 and CDR2 from the germline V gene are DFQATT and SNEGSKA (reference sequence). The CDR3 is 16 residues long. Trimming shortened V by 4 bases and J by 4 bases, and 21 bases separated the two germline ends. The CDR3 DNA follows: TGCAGTGCTACAAACGGGAGTCGGGGGGCCTCAGATACGCAGTATTTT. This encodes CSATNGSRGASDTQYF.